What follows are 26 T cell receptor beta chains derived from one specimen sequenced in a study of CD4 T cell repertoires in COVID-19. Profiling relied on immunoSEQ multiplex PCR, and the TCRdb table lists in-frame clones only, not all of them. The table records approximately 75,000 clones, about four fifths of them present only once. The sample consisted of CD4+ T cells from peripheral blood, taken after recovery from COVID-19. The receptors shown here come from a human donor who had COVID-19.

The V and J genes are TRBV7-7 and TRBJ2-3, with TRBD2 matching over 13 bases. The CDR3 is 16 residues long. V was clipped by 5 bases and J by 5 bases; unmatched bases: 7. CDR1 and CDR2 (germline): SSHAT, FNYEAQ (reference sequence). CDR3 bases: TGTGCCAGCAGCCCGTGGACTAGCGGGAGTGGAGATACGCAGTATTTT. The encoded protein is CASSPWTSGSGDTQYF. The full variable domain, rest sourced from reference TRBV7-7 and TRBJ2-3, is GAGVSQSPRYKVTKRGQDVTLRCDPISSHATLYWYQQALGQGPEFLTYFNYEAQPDKSGLPSDRFSAERPEGSISTLTIQRTEQRDSAMYRCASSPWTSGSGDTQYFGPGTRLTVL.

This rearrangement joins TRBV12-3 or TRBV12-4 to TRBJ2-1, with D possibly matching TRBD1 (6 bases). This CDR3 is built from 11 residues. With 6 bases removed from V and 8 bases from J, the gap between germline ends came to 8 bases. The CDR3 region has the DNA TGTGCCAGCAGCAGGGGTTATGAGCAGTTCTTC. It is translated as CASSRGYEQFF.

This rearrangement joins TRBV19 to TRBJ1-2; TRBD1 is a possible D gene (6 bases). This CDR3 region has 12 residues. From germline, CDR1 is LNHDA and CDR2 SQIVND (reference sequence). Trimming took 7 bases from V and 8 from J, leaving 14 bases between them. The CDR3 sequence is CASMGTSSGYTF. The CDR3 DNA reads as TGTGCCAGTATGGGGACATCGTCGGGCTACACCTTC.

The chain uses TRBV24-1 and TRBJ1-1, with D unclear. Trimming removed 4 bases from V and 4 bases from J, with 9 bases in between. Germline V lookup: CDR1 KGHDR, CDR2 SFDVKD. The CDR3 has 13 residues. The CDR3 region is CATSERQSTEAFF. The DNA of the CDR3 is TGTGCCACCAGTGAAAGGCAAAGCACTGAAGCTTTCTTT.

The chain recombines TRBV2 with TRBJ1-2; 9 positions match TRBD1. Germline loops: CDR1 SNHLY, CDR2 FYNNEI. Trimming took 9 bases from V and 1 from J; bases not matched to a gene: 0. There are 12 residues in the CDR3. CDR3 sequence (DNA): TGTGCCAGGGGACAGGGTAACTATGGCTACACCTTC. It specifies CARGQGNYGYTF.

The gene calls are TRBV29-1 and TRBJ2-7, with 9 bases that match TRBD1. With V trimmed by 4 bases and J by 6 bases, 4 bases remained unmatched. The CDR3 covers 12 residues. CDR1 is SQVTM and CDR2 is ANQGSEA in the germline V gene. The CDR3 coding sequence is TGCAGCGTTGGTACAGGGGGCTCCGAGCAGTACTTC. Protein product: CSVGTGGSEQYF.

The chain employs TRBV6-5 and TRBJ2-2; D is unclear. The germline V gene encodes CDR1 MNHEY and CDR2 SVGAGI. The CDR3 consists of 13 residues. The V end lost 4 bases, the J end lost 6 bases, and 9 bases lay between the germline ends. CDR3 bases: TGTGCCAGCAGTTCCCCTCGGGCCGGGGAGCTGTTTTTT. Translation gives CASSSPRAGELFF.

This rearrangement joins TRBV10-2 to TRBJ1-1; D uncertain. Trimming pared 7 bases from V and 1 base from J, leaving 13 bases between. The CDR3 has 14 residues. CDR1 is WSHSY, CDR2 SAAADI, per germline. CDR3 sequence: CASKEGATNTEAFF. CDR3 nucleotides: TGCGCCAGCAAGGAGGGAGCAACGAACACTGAAGCTTTCTTT.

The chain combines TRBV5-1 with TRBJ2-3; D might be TRBD2 (5 bases). Trimming stripped 0 bases from V and 5 bases from J, with 10 bases between. In germline, CDR1 is SGHRS, CDR2 YFSETQ. The CDR3 is 14 residues long. In DNA, the CDR3 is TGCGCCAGCAGCTTGGTAGGAGGAGTAGATACGCAGTATTTT. Translating it yields CASSLVGGVDTQYF.

This chain connects TRBV9 to TRBJ1-4; D is unclear. The length of the CDR3 is 16 residues. V was cut by 0 bases and J by 2 bases, with 11 bases left in between. Per the germline V gene, CDR1 is SGDLS and CDR2 is YYNGEE. The CDR3 here is CASSVGVGLTNEKLFF. CDR3 nucleotide sequence: TGTGCCAGCAGCGTAGGAGTCGGGCTTACTAATGAAAAACTGTTTTTT.

This clone came up once. This sample also contains other DNA sequences that code for the same CDR3. The rearrangement joins TRBV7-9 to TRBJ1-3; weak D call: TRBD1 (5 bases). The CDR3 consists of 14 residues. Germline loops: CDR1 SEHNR, CDR2 FQNEAQ (reference sequence). The V end was cut by 5 bases, the J end by 0 bases, with 8 bases between. The CDR3 sequence is CASSPDISGNTIYF. The CDR3 DNA reads as TGTGCCAGCAGCCCGGACATCTCTGGAAACACCATATATTTT.

This chain connects TRBV7-3 to TRBJ2-1; 7 positions agree with TRBD1. From germline, CDR1 is SGHTA and CDR2 FQGTGA. This CDR3 contains 13 residues. V lost 5 bases and J lost 8; bases outside the gene matches: 6. CDR3 in DNA: TGTGCCAGCAGCAGAACAGGGGAGTATGAGCAGTTCTTC. This encodes CASSRTGEYEQFF.

The J gene is TRBJ2-5, the V gene TRBV29-1, with 7 bases identical to TRBD2. Per the germline V gene, CDR1 is SQVTM and CDR2 is ANQGSEA. The CDR3 is made up of 17 amino acids. V lost 4 bases, J lost 5 bases, and 19 bases stayed unmatched. CDR3 region: CSVGGGGMSGVLETQYF. Written as DNA, the CDR3 is TGCAGCGTTGGTGGGGGGGGTATGTCCGGAGTATTGGAGACCCAGTACTTC.

This rearrangement joins TRBV19 to TRBJ1-1, with a weak D call TRBD1 (5 bases). This CDR3 has 13 amino acids. The V gene's germline CDR1 is LNHDA and CDR2 SQIVND (reference sequence). Trimming removed 4 bases at V and 13 bases at J, with 19 bases between. The CDR3 reads CASSTRLGQRVFF. In DNA, the CDR3 is TGTGCCAGTAGTACCAGACTGGGGCAGCGCGTTTTCTTT.

This sequence joins TRBV3-1 (or the pseudogene TRBV3-2) and TRBJ1-4, with D perhaps TRBD1 (6 bases). Germline CDR1 is LGHDT and CDR2 is YNNKEL (reference sequence). Trimming shortened V by 0 bases and J by 6 bases, and 11 bases separated the two germline ends. The CDR3 covers 15 residues. CDR3 in DNA: TGTGCCAGCAGCCAAGAAGTAGGGGGAGATGAAAAACTGTTTTTT. This codes for CASSQEVGGDEKLFF.

The V and J genes are TRBV19 and TRBJ1-4; D gene unclear. Trimming took 4 bases from V and 8 from J, leaving 20 bases between them. This CDR3 region has 16 residues. Germline V gene data show CDR1 as LNHDA and CDR2 as SQIVND (reference sequence). The CDR3 is CASSKAGGSMWEKLFF. In DNA form, the CDR3 reads TGTGCCAGTAGTAAGGCAGGCGGAAGTATGTGGGAAAAACTGTTTTTT.

This sequence joins TRBV12-3 or TRBV12-4 and TRBJ2-1; maybe TRBD2 (5 bases). V lost 4 bases to trimming and J lost 9 bases, with 10 bases between them. The CDR3 totals 12 residues. CDR3: CASSSGLFEQFF. CDR3 coding DNA: TGTGCCAGCAGTTCCGGACTGTTTGAGCAGTTCTTC.

V gene TRBV6-5 combines with J gene TRBJ2-1; TRBD2 aligns across 7 bases. Germline V gene data show CDR1 as MNHEY and CDR2 as SVGAGI. V gave up 7 bases and J gave up 9 bases; unmatched junction bases: 12. The CDR3 runs 14 residues. CDR3 loop: CASTTSRGIGEQFF. The DNA for the CDR3 is TGTGCCAGCACGACTAGCCGGGGCATTGGTGAGCAGTTCTTC.

This chain joins TRBV7-7 and TRBJ2-5, with 11 bases lining up with TRBD2. The CDR3 has 15 residues. V was clipped by 1 base and J by 4 bases; unmatched bases: 2. Germline V lookup: CDR1 SSHAT, CDR2 FNYEAQ (reference sequence). In DNA form, the CDR3 reads TGTGCCAGCAGCTTAGGTAGCGGGGGGGCAGAGACCCAGTACTTC. Amino acids: CASSLGSGGAETQYF. Full variable domain (rest looked up from reference TRBV7-7 and TRBJ2-5): GAGVSQSPRYKVTKRGQDVTLRCDPISSHATLYWYQQALGQGPEFLTYFNYEAQPDKSGLPSDRFSAERPEGSISTLTIQRTEQRDSAMYRCASSLGSGGAETQYFGPGTRLLVL.

The gene calls are TRBV6-5 and TRBJ2-2; D gene unclear. The CDR3 covers 15 residues. Germline V CDR1 and CDR2: MNHEY, SVGAGI. V was pared by 0 bases and J by 1 base, with 6 bases between. CDR3 amino acids: CASSYSLGNTGELFF. The CDR3 DNA reads as TGTGCCAGCAGTTACTCGCTGGGGAACACCGGGGAGCTGTTTTTT.

The chain uses TRBV7-2 and TRBJ2-1, with D unclear. The ends were cut back, 0 bases at V and 10 bases at J, with 10 bases in the middle. CDR3 length equals 13 residues. The germline CDR1 and CDR2 sequences are SGHTA and FQGNSA. The CDR3 coding sequence is TGTGCCAGCAGCTTAGCCGCATCTATAGAGCAGTTCTTC. Its protein product is CASSLAASIEQFF.

This chain connects TRBV28 to TRBJ1-4; D remains ambiguous. The CDR3 consists of 15 residues. The V gene's germline CDR1 is MDHEN and CDR2 SYDVKM. Trimming took 6 bases from V and 5 from J, leaving 16 bases between them. CDR3 DNA sequence: TGTGCCAGCAGCCCCCGGAAGGGCAACAATGAAAAACTGTTTTTT. Translation gives CASSPRKGNNEKLFF. Filled out from reference TRBV28 and TRBJ1-4, the complete variable domain reads DVKVTQSSRYLVKRTGEKVFLECVQDMDHENMFWYRQDPGLGLRLIYFSYDVKMKEKGDIPEGYSVSREKKERFSLILESASTNQTSMYLCASSPRKGNNEKLFFGSGTQLSVL.

The chain uses TRBV5-1 and TRBJ1-1; the D gene is possibly TRBD1 (5 bases). Germline V CDR1 and CDR2: SGHRS, YFSETQ. V lost 0 bases to trimming and J lost 0 bases, with 9 bases between them. This CDR3 is 15 amino acids long. CDR3 nucleotides: TGCGCCAGCAGCTTGGCAGGGACGGTGAACACTGAAGCTTTCTTT. It yields the protein CASSLAGTVNTEAFF. Combining the CDR3 with reference TRBV5-1 and TRBJ1-1 gives the whole variable domain KAGVTQTPRYLIKTRGQQVTLSCSPISGHRSVSWYQQTPGQGLQFLFEYFSETQRNKGNFPGRFSGRQFSNSRSEMNVSTLELGDSALYLCASSLAGTVNTEAFFGQGTRLTVV.

This sequence joins TRBV4-2 and TRBJ1-2; D not resolved. This CDR3 spans 16 amino acids. Trimming cost V 0 bases and J 2 bases, with 13 bases left between them. CDR1 is LGHNA, CDR2 YNFKEQ, per germline. As DNA, the CDR3 is TGTGCCAGCAGCCAAGATCAAAACGGAGTAAACTATGGCTACACCTTC. It translates to CASSQDQNGVNYGYTF.

This clone was picked up a small number of times. This chain links TRBV29-1 with TRBJ1-4, with D possibly TRBD1 on 5 matching bases. This CDR3 comprises 12 residues. From germline, CDR1 is SQVTM and CDR2 ANQGSEA. With 3 bases removed from V and 10 bases from J, the gap between germline ends came to 12 bases. CDR3 DNA: TGCAGCGTTGAGCCGGGACCCGGAAAACTGTTTTTT. This translates into CSVEPGPGKLFF.

J is TRBJ1-6 and V is TRBV7-3; TRBD1 is a possible D gene (5 bases). This CDR3 region has 13 residues. Germline assignment: CDR1 SGHTA and CDR2 FQGTGA. Trimming shortened V by 6 bases and J by 7 bases, and 10 bases separated the two germline ends. CDR3 sequence: CASSLGGNSPLHF. For the CDR3, the DNA is TGTGCCAGCAGTCTCGGGGGGAATTCACCCCTCCACTTT.